This is a list of T cell receptor beta chains from one sample in a study of blood T cell repertoires in COVID-19. Profiled with immunoSEQ multiplex PCR; TCRdb holds only in-frame clones, not every one. The sample carries roughly 350,000 clones, more than 75% recorded once. Sample: peripheral blood. These receptors were obtained from a woman aged 45-65 years with active or convalescent COVID-19. Both conserved end residues are part of each CDR3. A D gene is named only where the DNA matches it firmly. Some rows have no size entry. The others give once, few or many, or a class for an expanded clone.

CDR3nt: TGTGCCAGCTATTTGCAGGTGGGCACTGAAGCTTTCTTT
CDR3aa: CASYLQVGTEAFF
d_gene: -
j_gene: TRBJ1-1
v_gene: TRBV7-2
abundance: -

CDR3nt: TGTGCCAGCAGCTTAGCAGAGGGGGCTCGGCAGCCCCAGCATTTT
CDR3aa: CASSLAEGARQPQHF
d_gene: TRBD1
j_gene: TRBJ1-5
v_gene: TRBV7-2
abundance: -

CDR3nt: TGTGCCAGCAGCCATCGAACCCGGGATGGAAACACCATATATTTT
CDR3aa: CASSHRTRDGNTIYF
d_gene: -
j_gene: TRBJ1-3
v_gene: TRBV3-1/TRBV3-2
abundance: -

CDR3nt: TGCGCCAGCAGCCAAGAGGGCAGGGGACGTAATTCACCCCTCCACTTT
CDR3aa: CASSQEGRGRNSPLHF
d_gene: -
j_gene: TRBJ1-6
v_gene: TRBV4-1
abundance: -

CDR3nt: TGTGCCAGCAGCCCGGGACAGAATTCACCCCTCCACTTT
CDR3aa: CASSPGQNSPLHF
d_gene: TRBD1
j_gene: TRBJ1-6
v_gene: TRBV7-3
abundance: -

CDR3nt: TGTGCCAGCAGCTTCGACAGGGGGGCAGGGACCGGGGAGCTGTTTTTT
CDR3aa: CASSFDRGAGTGELFF
d_gene: TRBD1
j_gene: TRBJ2-2
v_gene: TRBV7-2
abundance: -

CDR3nt: TGTGCCTGGAGTGTGGGGCGGTTCAATCAGCCCCAGCATTTT
CDR3aa: CAWSVGRFNQPQHF
d_gene: -
j_gene: TRBJ1-5
v_gene: TRBV30
abundance: few

CDR3nt: TGTGCCAGCAGTCTTCGACAGAAGAACACCGGGGAGCTGTTTTTT
CDR3aa: CASSLRQKNTGELFF
d_gene: -
j_gene: TRBJ2-2
v_gene: TRBV2
abundance: -

CDR3nt: TGTGCTAGTGGTAATCATACAGGGGGTAACAATCAGTCCCAGCATTTT
CDR3aa: CASGNHTGGNNQSQHF
d_gene: TRBD1
j_gene: TRBJ1-5
v_gene: TRBV12-5
abundance: -

CDR3nt: TGTGCCAGCAGCTTAGGACAGGGCGGGGAGCTGTTTTTT
CDR3aa: CASSLGQGGELFF
d_gene: TRBD1
j_gene: TRBJ2-2
v_gene: TRBV7-3
abundance: -

CDR3nt: TGCGCCAGCAGCCAATGGACAGGGTCGGGCTACGAGCAGTACTTC
CDR3aa: CASSQWTGSGYEQYF
d_gene: TRBD1
j_gene: TRBJ2-7
v_gene: TRBV5-1
abundance: -

CDR3nt: TGTGCCAGCAGCACCCGACCGGGAAACTATGGCTACACCTTC
CDR3aa: CASSTRPGNYGYTF
d_gene: -
j_gene: TRBJ1-2
v_gene: TRBV7-8
abundance: -

CDR3nt: TGTGCCAGTAGTATCCGGGGGGTAATTGAGCAGTTCTTC
CDR3aa: CASSIRGVIEQFF
d_gene: TRBD2
j_gene: TRBJ2-1
v_gene: TRBV19
abundance: -

CDR3nt: TGTGCCAGCAGCCCGGGGACACTTGCTAACTATGGCTACACCTTC
CDR3aa: CASSPGTLANYGYTF
d_gene: -
j_gene: TRBJ1-2
v_gene: TRBV7-6
abundance: -

CDR3nt: TGTGCCAGTAGGAAAACTATAAAGAAGGGGGGCTACACCTTC
CDR3aa: CASRKTIKKGGYTF
d_gene: -
j_gene: TRBJ1-2
v_gene: TRBV19
abundance: -

CDR3nt: TGTGCCAGCAGCCAAAGACTAGCGGGGGAAGCAGATACGCAGTATTTT
CDR3aa: CASSQRLAGEADTQYF
d_gene: TRBD2
j_gene: TRBJ2-3
v_gene: TRBV14
abundance: -

CDR3nt: TGTGCCAGCAGCCAAGAAGGGGGGAACACTGAAGCTTTCTTT
CDR3aa: CASSQEGGNTEAFF
d_gene: -
j_gene: TRBJ1-1
v_gene: TRBV3-1/TRBV3-2
abundance: -

CDR3nt: TGTGCCAGTAGTCCCAGGGAGGGCGAAAAACTGTTTTTT
CDR3aa: CASSPREGEKLFF
d_gene: -
j_gene: TRBJ1-4
v_gene: TRBV19
abundance: few

CDR3nt: TGTGCCTGGAGTGTGGTCGGGGACGAGCAGTACTTC
CDR3aa: CAWSVVGDEQYF
d_gene: -
j_gene: TRBJ2-7
v_gene: TRBV30
abundance: -

CDR3nt: TGTGCCAGCAGTGACGAGGGAGGCGGCACAGATACGCAGTATTTT
CDR3aa: CASSDEGGGTDTQYF
d_gene: -
j_gene: TRBJ2-3
v_gene: TRBV25-1
abundance: -

CDR3nt: TGTGCCAGCAGTTACAGGGCAGGGTGGTCCAACACTGAAGCTTTCTTT
CDR3aa: CASSYRAGWSNTEAFF
d_gene: -
j_gene: TRBJ1-1
v_gene: TRBV6-5
abundance: -

CDR3nt: TGTGCCAGCAGCCACGGGGGGGCCAACACCGGGGAGCTGTTTTTT
CDR3aa: CASSHGGANTGELFF
d_gene: TRBD2
j_gene: TRBJ2-2
v_gene: TRBV3-1/TRBV3-2
abundance: -